Here is one TCR beta chain with its context. The sample is drawn from a study of blood T cell repertoires in COVID-19. The repertoire was sequenced with immunoSEQ multiplex PCR; TCRdb's copy has only in-frame clones and lacks some. The sample has some 220,000 clones, around 89% seen once. The CDR3 length is 14 residues. Looked up from germline, CDR1 is KGHSH and CDR2 is LQKENI. The V gene lost 3 bases and the J gene lost 1 base, with 9 bases spanning the gap. The chain carries TRBV18 and TRBJ1-1, with D perhaps matching TRBD1 (6 bases). Sequenced material: PBMCs or T cells enriched from blood (not recorded which). The clonotype originates from a woman aged 25 to 45 who had recovered from COVID-19. In DNA form, the CDR3 reads TGTGCCAGCTCACCTTCGGACAGGAACACTGAAGCTTTCTTT. This codes for CASSPSDRNTEAFF. Complete variable domain (other parts from reference TRBV18 and TRBJ1-1): NAGVMQNPRHLVRRRGQEARLRCSPMKGHSHVYWYRQLPEEGLKFMVYLQKENIIDESGMPKERFSAEFPKEGPSILRIQQVVRGDSAAYFCASSPSDRNTEAFFGQGTRLTVV.